The clone carrying this T cell receptor beta chain was observed at least ten times. Its antigen is still unknown. The beta constant-region primer was an equimolar mix of two oligonucleotides covering TRBC1 and TRBC2. The ligated cDNA underwent four PCR rounds using SP2 and nested alpha and beta constant-region primers. MiXCR, run by TCRdb on the UMI-ligation and nested PCR reads, gives a single entry per CDR3 protein. The sample includes some 17,000 distinct CDR3 sequences, roughly 8.7% of them seen just once. The data were obtained in a study of naive and memory T cell subsets. General study points: TCR abundance followed a power law differing between naive and memory subsets.

The receptor's source is a human donor in good health. Sequenced material: central memory CD8+ T cells from blood.

The CDR3 nucleotides read TGTGCCAGCAGTTTAATTGGAGGTTTGGACGCTGAAGCTTTCTTT. As protein: CASSLIGGLDAEAFF. The genes are TRBV12-3 or TRBV12-4 and TRBJ1-1; no reliable D call. This CDR3 spans 15 amino acids. V lost 2 bases and J 6 bases, leaving 16 bases between the germline ends.